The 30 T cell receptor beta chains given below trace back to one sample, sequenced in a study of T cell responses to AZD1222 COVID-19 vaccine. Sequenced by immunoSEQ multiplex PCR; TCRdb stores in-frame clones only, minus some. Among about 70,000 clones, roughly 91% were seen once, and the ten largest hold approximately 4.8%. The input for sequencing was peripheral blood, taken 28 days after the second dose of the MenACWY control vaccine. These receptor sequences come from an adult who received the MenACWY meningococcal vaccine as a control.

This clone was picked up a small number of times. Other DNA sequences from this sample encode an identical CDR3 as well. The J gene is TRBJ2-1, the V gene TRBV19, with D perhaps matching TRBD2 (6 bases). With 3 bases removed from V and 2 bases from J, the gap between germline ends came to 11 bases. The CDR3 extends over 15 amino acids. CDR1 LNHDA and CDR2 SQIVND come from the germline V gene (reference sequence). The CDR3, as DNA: TGTGCCAGTAGTATCGGGCGGGGAGCCTACAATGAGCAGTTCTTC. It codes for CASSIGRGAYNEQFF.

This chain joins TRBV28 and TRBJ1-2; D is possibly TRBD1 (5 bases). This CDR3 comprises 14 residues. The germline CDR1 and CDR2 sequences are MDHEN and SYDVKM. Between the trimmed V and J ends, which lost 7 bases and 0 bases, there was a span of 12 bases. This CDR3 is CASIPGGTNYGYTF. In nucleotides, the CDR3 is TGTGCCAGCATCCCGGGGGGGACTAACTATGGCTACACCTTC.

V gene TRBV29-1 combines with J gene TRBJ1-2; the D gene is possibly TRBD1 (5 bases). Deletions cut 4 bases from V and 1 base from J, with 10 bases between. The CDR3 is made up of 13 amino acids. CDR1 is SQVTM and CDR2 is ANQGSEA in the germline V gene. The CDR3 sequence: CSVGTDSNYGYTF. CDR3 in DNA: TGCAGCGTTGGGACTGACAGTAACTATGGCTACACCTTC.

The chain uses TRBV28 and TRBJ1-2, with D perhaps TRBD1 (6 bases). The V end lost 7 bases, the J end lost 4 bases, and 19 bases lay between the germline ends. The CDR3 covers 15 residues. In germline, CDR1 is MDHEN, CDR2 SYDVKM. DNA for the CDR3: TGTGCCAGCACTCCCTCAATGACAGGTTTCTATGGCTACACCTTC. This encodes CASTPSMTGFYGYTF.

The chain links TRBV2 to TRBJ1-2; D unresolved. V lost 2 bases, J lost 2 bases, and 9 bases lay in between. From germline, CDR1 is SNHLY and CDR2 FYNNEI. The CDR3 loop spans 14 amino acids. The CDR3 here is CASSELLGNYGYTF. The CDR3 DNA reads TGTGCCAGCAGTGAACTCCTTGGGAACTATGGCTACACCTTC.

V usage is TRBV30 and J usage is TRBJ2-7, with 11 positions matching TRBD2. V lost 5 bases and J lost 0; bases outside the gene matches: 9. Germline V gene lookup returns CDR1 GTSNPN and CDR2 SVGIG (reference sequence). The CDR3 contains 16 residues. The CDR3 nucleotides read TGTGCCTGGTCCGGGACTAGCGGAAGAAGCTCCTACGAGCAGTACTTC. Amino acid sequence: CAWSGTSGRSSYEQYF.

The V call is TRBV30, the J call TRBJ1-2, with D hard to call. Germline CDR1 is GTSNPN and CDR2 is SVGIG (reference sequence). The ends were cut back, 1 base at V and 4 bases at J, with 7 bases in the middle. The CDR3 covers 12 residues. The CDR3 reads CAWSAGSYGYTF. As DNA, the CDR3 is TGTGCCTGGAGTGCTGGGTCCTATGGCTACACCTTC.

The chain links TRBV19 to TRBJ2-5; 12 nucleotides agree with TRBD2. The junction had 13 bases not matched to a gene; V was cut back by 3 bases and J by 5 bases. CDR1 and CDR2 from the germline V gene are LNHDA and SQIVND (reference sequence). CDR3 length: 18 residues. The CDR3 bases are TGTGCCAGTAGTATGGTACTAGCGGGGGGAATGTCGCAGGAGACCCAGTACTTC. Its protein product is CASSMVLAGGMSQETQYF.

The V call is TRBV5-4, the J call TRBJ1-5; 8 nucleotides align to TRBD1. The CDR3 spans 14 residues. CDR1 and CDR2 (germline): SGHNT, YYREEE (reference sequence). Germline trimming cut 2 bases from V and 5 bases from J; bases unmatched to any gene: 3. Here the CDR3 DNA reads TGTGCCAGCAGCTTCGACAGGGGAGATCAGCCCCAGCATTTT. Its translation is CASSFDRGDQPQHF.

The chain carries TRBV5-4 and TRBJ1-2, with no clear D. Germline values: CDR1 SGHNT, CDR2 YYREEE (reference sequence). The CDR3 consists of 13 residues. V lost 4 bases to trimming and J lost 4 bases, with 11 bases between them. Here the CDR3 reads CASSPIETYGYTF. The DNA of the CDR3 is TGTGCCAGCAGCCCGATCGAGACCTATGGCTACACCTTC.

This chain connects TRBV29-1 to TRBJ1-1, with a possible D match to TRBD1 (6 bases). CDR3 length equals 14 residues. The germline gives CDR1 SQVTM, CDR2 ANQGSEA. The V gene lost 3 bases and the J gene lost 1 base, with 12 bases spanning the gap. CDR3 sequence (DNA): TGCAGCGTTGATCGGGGGGCGGGGAACACTGAAGCTTTCTTT. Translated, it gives CSVDRGAGNTEAFF.

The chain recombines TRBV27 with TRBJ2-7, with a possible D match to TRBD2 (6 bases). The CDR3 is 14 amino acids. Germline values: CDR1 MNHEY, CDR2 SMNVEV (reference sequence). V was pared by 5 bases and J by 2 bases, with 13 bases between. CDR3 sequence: CASSKQRVAYEQYF. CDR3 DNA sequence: TGTGCCAGCAGTAAACAGCGGGTAGCCTACGAGCAGTACTTC.

CDR3 amino acids: CASSPTAASAYGYTF. As DNA, the CDR3 is TGTGCCAGCTCACCCACAGCTGCCAGTGCCTATGGCTACACCTTC. J is TRBJ1-2 and V is TRBV18, with D hard to call. Germline CDR1 and CDR2: KGHSH and LQKENI. The CDR3 spans 15 residues. Trimming stripped 3 bases from V and 4 bases from J, with 15 bases between. Full variable domain (remainder filled in from reference TRBV18 and TRBJ1-2): NAGVMQNPRHLVRRRGQEARLRCSPMKGHSHVYWYRQLPEEGLKFMVYLQKENIIDESGMPKERFSAEFPKEGPSILRIQQVVRGDSAAYFCASSPTAASAYGYTFGSGTRLTVV.

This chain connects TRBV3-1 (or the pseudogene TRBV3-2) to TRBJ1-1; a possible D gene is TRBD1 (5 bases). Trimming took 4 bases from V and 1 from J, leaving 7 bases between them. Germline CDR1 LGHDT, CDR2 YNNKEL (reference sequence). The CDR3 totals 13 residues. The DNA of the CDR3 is TGTGCCAGCAGCCGCAGGGAGAACACTGAAGCTTTCTTT. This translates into CASSRRENTEAFF.

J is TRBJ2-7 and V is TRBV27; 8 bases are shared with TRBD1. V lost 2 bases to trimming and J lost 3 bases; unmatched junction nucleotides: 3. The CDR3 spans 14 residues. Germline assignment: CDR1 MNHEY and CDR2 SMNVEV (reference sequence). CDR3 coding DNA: TGTGCCAGCAGTTTAGCAGGGGGCGGCTACGAGCAGTACTTC. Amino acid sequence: CASSLAGGGYEQYF.

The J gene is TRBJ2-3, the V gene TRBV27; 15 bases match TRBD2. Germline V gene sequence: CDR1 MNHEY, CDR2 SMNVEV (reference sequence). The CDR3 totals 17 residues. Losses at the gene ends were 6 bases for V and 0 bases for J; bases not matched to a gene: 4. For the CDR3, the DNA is TGTGCCAGCAGGGGACTAGCGGGGGGCCCTAGCACAGATACGCAGTATTTT. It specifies CASRGLAGGPSTDTQYF.

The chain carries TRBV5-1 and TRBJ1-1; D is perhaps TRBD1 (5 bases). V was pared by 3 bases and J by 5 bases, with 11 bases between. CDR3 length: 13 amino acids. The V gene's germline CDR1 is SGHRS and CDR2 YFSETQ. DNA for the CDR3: TGCGCCAGCAGCTGGAGGGGAAAGACTGAAGCTTTCTTT. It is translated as CASSWRGKTEAFF.

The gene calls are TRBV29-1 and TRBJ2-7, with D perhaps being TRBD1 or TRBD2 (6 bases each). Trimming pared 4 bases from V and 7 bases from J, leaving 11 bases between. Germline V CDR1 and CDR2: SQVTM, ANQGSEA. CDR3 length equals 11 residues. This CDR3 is CSVVKGGEQYF. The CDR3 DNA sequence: TGCAGCGTTGTGAAAGGGGGGGAGCAGTACTTC.

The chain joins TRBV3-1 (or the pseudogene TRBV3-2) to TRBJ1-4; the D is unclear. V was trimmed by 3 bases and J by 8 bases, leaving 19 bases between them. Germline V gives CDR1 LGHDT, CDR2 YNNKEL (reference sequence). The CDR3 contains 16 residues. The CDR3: CASSQPLFASGEKLFF. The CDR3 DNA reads TGTGCCAGCAGCCAGCCTCTCTTCGCCTCGGGGGAAAAACTGTTTTTT.

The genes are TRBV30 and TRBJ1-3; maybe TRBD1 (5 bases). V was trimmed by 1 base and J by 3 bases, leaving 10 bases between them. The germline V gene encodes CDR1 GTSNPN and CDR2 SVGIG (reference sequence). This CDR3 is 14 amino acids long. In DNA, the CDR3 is TGTGCCTGGAGTGGGGGGGGAAGTGGAAACACCATATATTTT. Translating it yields CAWSGGGSGNTIYF.

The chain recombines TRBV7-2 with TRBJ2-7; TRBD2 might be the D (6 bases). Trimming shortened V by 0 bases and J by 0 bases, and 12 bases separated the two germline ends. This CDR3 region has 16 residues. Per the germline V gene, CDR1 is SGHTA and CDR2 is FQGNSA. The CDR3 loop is CASSLASGVLSYEQYF. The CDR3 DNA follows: TGTGCCAGCAGCTTAGCTAGCGGCGTCCTCTCCTACGAGCAGTACTTC.

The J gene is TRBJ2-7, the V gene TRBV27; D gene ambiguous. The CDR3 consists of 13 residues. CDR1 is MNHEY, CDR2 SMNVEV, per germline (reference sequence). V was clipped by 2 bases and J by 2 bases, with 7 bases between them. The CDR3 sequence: CASSLRQAYEQYF. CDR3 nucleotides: TGTGCCAGCAGTTTACGGCAGGCCTACGAGCAGTACTTC.

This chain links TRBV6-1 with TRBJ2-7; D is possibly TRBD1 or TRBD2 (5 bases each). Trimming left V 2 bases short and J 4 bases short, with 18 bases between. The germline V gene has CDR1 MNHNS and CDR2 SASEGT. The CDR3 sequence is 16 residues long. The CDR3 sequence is CASSEYGTVTPYEQYF. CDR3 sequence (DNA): TGTGCCAGCAGTGAATACGGGACGGTTACGCCTTACGAGCAGTACTTC.

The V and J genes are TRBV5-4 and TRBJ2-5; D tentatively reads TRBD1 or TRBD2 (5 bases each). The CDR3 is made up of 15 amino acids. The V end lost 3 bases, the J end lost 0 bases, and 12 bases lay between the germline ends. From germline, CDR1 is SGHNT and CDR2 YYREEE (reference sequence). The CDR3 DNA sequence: TGTGCCAGCAGCTCAACGAGGGGAGACCAAGAGACCCAGTACTTC. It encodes CASSSTRGDQETQYF.

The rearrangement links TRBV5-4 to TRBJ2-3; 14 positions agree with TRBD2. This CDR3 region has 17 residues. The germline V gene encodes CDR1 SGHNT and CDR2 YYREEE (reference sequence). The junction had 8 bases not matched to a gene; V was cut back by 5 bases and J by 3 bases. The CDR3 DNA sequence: TGTGCCAGCAGATCCGGACTAGCGGGAGGAAATACAGATACGCAGTATTTT. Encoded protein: CASRSGLAGGNTDTQYF.

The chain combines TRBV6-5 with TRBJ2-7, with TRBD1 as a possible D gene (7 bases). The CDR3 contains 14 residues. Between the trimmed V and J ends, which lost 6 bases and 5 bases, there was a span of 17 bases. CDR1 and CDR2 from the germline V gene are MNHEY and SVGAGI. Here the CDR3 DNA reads TGTGCCAGCAGCCTGGACAGGACGGGGGACGAGCAGTACTTC. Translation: CASSLDRTGDEQYF.

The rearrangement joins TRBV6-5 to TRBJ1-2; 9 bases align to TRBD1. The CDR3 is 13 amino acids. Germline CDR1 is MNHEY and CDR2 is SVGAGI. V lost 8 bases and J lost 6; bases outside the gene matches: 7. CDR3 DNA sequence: TGTGCCAGCGCGGGGGACAGGGCGAATGGCTACACCTTC. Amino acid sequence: CASAGDRANGYTF.

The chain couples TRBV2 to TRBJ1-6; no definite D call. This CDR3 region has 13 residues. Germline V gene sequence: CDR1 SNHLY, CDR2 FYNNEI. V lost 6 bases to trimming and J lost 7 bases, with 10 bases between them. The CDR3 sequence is CASRPRTNSPLHF. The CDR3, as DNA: TGTGCCAGCAGGCCCAGGACGAATTCACCCCTCCACTTT.

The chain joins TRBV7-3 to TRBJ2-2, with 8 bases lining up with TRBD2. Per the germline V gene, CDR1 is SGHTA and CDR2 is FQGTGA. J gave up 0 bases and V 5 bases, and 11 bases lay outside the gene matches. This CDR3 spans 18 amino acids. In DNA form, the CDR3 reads TGTGCCAGCAGCCCCCGGGCTTCGGGGGGGCCGAACACCGGGGAGCTGTTTTTT. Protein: CASSPRASGGPNTGELFF.

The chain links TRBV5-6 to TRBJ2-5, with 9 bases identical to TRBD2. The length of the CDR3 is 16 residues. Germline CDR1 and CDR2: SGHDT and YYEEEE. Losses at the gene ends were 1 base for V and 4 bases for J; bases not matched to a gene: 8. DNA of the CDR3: TGTGCCAGCAGCTTGAGGGGCGGGGGGGCCACAGAGACCCAGTACTTC. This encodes CASSLRGGGATETQYF.